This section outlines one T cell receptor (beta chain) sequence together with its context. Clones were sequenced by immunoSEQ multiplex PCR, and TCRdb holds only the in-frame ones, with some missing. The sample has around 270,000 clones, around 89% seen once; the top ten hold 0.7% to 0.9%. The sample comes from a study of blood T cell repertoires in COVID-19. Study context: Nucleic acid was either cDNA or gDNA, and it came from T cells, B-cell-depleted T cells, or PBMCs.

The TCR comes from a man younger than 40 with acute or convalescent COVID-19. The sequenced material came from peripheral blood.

The CDR3 coding sequence is TGTGCCAGCAGCCCCCCCCAGGGTTCGCTGAAGCAGTACTTC. This sequence encodes CASSPPQGSLKQYF. The chain carries TRBV28 and TRBJ2-7; perhaps TRBD1 as D (5 bases). Germline assignment: CDR1 MDHEN and CDR2 SYDVKM. V lost 6 bases and J 8 bases, leaving 20 bases between the germline ends. The CDR3 length is 14 residues.